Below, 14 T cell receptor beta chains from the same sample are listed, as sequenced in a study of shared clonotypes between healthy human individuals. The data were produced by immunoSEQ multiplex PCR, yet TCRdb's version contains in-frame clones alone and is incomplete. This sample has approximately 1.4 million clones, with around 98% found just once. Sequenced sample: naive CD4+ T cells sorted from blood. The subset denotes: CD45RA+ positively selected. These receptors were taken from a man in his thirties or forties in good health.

CDR3 amino acids: CASSELGADQETQYF. The CDR3 region has the DNA TGTGCCAGCAGCGAGCTCGGCGCGGACCAAGAGACCCAGTACTTC. J is TRBJ2-5 and V is TRBV9; D not certain. Trimming left V 3 bases short and J 0 bases short, with 12 bases between. Germline assignment: CDR1 SGDLS and CDR2 YYNGEE. The length of the CDR3 is 15 residues. Looking up the rest from reference TRBV9 and TRBJ2-5 gives the full variable domain: DSGVTQTPKHLITATGQRVTLRCSPRSGDLSVYWYQQSLDQGLQFLIQYYNGEERAKGNILERFSAQQFPDLHSELNLSSLELGDSALYFCASSELGADQETQYFGPGTRLLVL.

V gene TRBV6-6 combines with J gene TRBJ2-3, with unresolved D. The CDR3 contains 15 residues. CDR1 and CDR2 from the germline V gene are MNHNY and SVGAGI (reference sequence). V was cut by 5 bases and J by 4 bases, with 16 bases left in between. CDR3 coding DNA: TGTGCCAGCAGTCGCTCATCTCCCCACGCAGATACGCAGTATTTT. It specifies CASSRSSPHADTQYF.

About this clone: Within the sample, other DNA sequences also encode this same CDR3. The CDR3 sequence is CASSPNNEQFF. The CDR3 bases are TGTGCCAGCTCGCCCAACAATGAGCAGTTCTTC. The gene calls are TRBV18 and TRBJ2-1; D gene unclear. The V gene lost 6 bases and the J gene lost 5 bases, with 5 bases spanning the gap. The CDR3 sequence is 11 residues long. CDR1 is KGHSH and CDR2 is LQKENI in the germline V gene.

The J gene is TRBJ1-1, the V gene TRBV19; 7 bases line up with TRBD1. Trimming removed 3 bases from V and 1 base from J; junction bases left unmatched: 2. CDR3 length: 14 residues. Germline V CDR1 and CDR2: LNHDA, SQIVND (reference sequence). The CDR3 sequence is CASSITGANTEAFF. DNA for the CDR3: TGTGCCAGTAGTATCACAGGGGCGAACACTGAAGCTTTCTTT.

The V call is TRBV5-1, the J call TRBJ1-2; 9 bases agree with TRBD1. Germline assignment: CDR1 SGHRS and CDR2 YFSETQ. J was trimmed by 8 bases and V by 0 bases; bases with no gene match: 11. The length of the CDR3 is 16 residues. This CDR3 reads CASSLGDLQGARGYTF. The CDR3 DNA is TGCGCCAGCAGCTTGGGCGACTTACAGGGGGCAAGAGGCTACACCTTC.

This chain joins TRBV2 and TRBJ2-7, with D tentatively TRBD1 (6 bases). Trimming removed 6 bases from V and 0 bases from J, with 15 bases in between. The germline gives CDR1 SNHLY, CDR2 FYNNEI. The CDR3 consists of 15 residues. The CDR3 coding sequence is TGTGCCAGCAGATCCCGGGACACCTACTCCTACGAGCAGTACTTC. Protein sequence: CASRSRDTYSYEQYF.

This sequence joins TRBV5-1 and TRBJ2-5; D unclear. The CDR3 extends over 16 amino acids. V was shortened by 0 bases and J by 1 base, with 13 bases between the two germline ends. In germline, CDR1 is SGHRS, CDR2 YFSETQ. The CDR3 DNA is TGCGCCAGCAGCTTGGCAGAGTATCGACGCCAAGAGACCCAGTACTTC. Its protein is CASSLAEYRRQETQYF. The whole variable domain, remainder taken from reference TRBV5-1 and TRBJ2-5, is KAGVTQTPRYLIKTRGQQVTLSCSPISGHRSVSWYQQTPGQGLQFLFEYFSETQRNKGNFPGRFSGRQFSNSRSEMNVSTLELGDSALYLCASSLAEYRRQETQYFGPGTRLLVL.

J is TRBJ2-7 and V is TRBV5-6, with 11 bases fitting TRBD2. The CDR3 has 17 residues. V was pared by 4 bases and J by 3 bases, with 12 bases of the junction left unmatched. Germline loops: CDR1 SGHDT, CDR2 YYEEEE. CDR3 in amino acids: CASSRSSGRLWFYEQYF. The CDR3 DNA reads TGTGCCAGCAGCCGTTCTAGCGGGAGGCTCTGGTTCTACGAGCAGTACTTC.

CDR3 loop: CASSRTKSSYEQYF. DNA of the CDR3: TGTGCCAGCAGCCGCACAAAGAGCTCCTACGAGCAGTACTTC. The chain combines TRBV11-2 with TRBJ2-7; D is undetermined. V was trimmed by 5 bases and J by 0 bases, leaving 11 bases between them. CDR1 SGHAT and CDR2 FQNNGV come from the germline V gene. This CDR3 has 14 residues.

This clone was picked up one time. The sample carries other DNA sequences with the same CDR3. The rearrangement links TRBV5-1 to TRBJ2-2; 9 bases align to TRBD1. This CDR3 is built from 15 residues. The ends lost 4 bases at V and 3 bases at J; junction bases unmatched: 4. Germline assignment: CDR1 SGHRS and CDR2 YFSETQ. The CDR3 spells CASSPGQGDTGELFF. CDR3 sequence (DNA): TGCGCCAGCAGCCCGGGACAGGGAGACACCGGGGAGCTGTTTTTT.

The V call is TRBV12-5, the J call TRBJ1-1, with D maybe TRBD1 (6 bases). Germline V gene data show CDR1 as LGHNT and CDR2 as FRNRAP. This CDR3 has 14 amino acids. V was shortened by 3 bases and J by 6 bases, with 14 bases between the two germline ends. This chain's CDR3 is CASGFSQEGAEAFF. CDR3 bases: TGTGCTAGTGGTTTTTCCCAAGAGGGGGCTGAAGCTTTCTTT. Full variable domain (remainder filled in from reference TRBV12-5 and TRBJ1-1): DARVTQTPRHKVTEMGQEVTMRCQPILGHNTVFWYRQTMMQGLELLAYFRNRAPLDDSGMPKDRFSAEMPDATLATLKIQPSEPRDSAVYFCASGFSQEGAEAFFGQGTRLTVV.

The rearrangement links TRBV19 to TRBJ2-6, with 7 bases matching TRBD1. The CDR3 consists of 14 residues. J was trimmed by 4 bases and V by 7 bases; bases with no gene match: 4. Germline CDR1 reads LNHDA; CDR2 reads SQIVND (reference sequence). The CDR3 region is CASTDRAGANVLTF. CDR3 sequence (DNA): TGTGCCAGTACAGACAGGGCCGGGGCCAACGTCCTGACTTTC.

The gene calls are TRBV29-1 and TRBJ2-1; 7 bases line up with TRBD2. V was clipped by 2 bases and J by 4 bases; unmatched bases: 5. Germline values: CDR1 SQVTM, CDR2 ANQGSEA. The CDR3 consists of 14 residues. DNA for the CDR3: TGCAGCGTTGAACCGCGGGAGAGGTACAATGAGCAGTTCTTC. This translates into CSVEPRERYNEQFF.

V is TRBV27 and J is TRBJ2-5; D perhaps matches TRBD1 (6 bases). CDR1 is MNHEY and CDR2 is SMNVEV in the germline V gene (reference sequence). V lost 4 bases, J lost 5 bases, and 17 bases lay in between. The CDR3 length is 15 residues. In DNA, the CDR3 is TGTGCCAGCAGTTCATTGGGAACAGGGATGGAGACCCAGTACTTC. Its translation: CASSSLGTGMETQYF.